This T cell receptor beta chain emerged from a study of cytomegalovirus exposure and HLA in healthy donors. Use of 60 Vbeta and 13 Jbeta primers characterized the PCR. Clones were read by immunoSEQ multiplex PCR, and TCRdb kept only the in-frame ones, dropping some. The table includes around 100,000 clones, 70% to 80% detected once. This CDR3 contains 13 residues. From germline, CDR1 is SQVTM and CDR2 ANQGSEA. Between the trimmed V and J ends, which lost 3 bases and 4 bases, there was a span of 9 bases. The sequence came from a man aged 50-60 years in good health and CMV-seropositive. The sample comprised PBMCs. J is TRBJ2-2 and V is TRBV29-1; D may be TRBD2 (5 bases). The CDR3 coding sequence is TGCAGCGTTGATCGGGGAGCCACCGGGGAGCTGTTTTTT. Translation: CSVDRGATGELFF.